The 29 T cell receptor beta chains reported below all come from one sample, sequenced in a study of blood T cell repertoires in COVID-19. The table came from immunoSEQ multiplex PCR; TCRdb's copy has only in-frame clones and leaves some out. The top ten hold more than 40% of the sample, which has fewer than 75,000 clones, roughly four fifths seen once. Sequenced input: peripheral blood. The receptors here all came from a human donor in a cohort sampled during active COVID-19.

By sample fraction, this clone is medium-sized (0.01 to 0.1%). The gene calls are TRBV5-4 and TRBJ1-2, with D tentatively TRBD1 (6 bases). V shed 0 bases and J shed 8 bases, with 8 bases lying between them. This CDR3 has 12 residues. CDR1 and CDR2 from the germline V gene are SGHNT and YYREEE (reference sequence). As DNA, the CDR3 is TGTGCCAGCAGCTTGGGTCAGGGGGGCTACACCTTC. It is translated as CASSLGQGGYTF.

The rearrangement joins TRBV18 to TRBJ2-7; TRBD1 matches at 9 bases. V gave up 2 bases and J gave up 5 bases; unmatched junction bases: 7. CDR1 and CDR2 (germline): KGHSH, LQKENI. This CDR3 spans 15 amino acids. The CDR3 nucleotides are TGTGCCAGCTCACCAGGGGGGACAGGGATCGACGAGCAGTACTTC. This codes for CASSPGGTGIDEQYF.

The rearrangement uses TRBV5-8 and TRBJ2-1; tentative D call: TRBD2 (6 bases). From germline, CDR1 is SGHTS and CDR2 YDEGEE. This CDR3 region has 16 residues. V gave up 0 bases and J gave up 1 base, with 11 bases separating them. The CDR3 DNA reads as TGTGCCAGCAGCTTGGACGGGAGCGGATCCTACAATGAGCAGTTCTTC. It translates to CASSLDGSGSYNEQFF.

The chain couples TRBV10-2 to TRBJ2-1; 10 positions agree with TRBD2. This CDR3 region has 16 residues. The trim removed 5 bases at V and 0 bases at J, leaving 4 bases unmatched. Germline lookup yields CDR1 WSHSY and CDR2 SAAADI. The CDR3 reads CASSRLAGGSYNEQFF. As DNA, the CDR3 is TGCGCCAGCAGTAGACTAGCGGGCGGCTCCTACAATGAGCAGTTCTTC.

This clone was detected once. Written as DNA, the CDR3 is TGTGCCAGCAGTTTCCGTATTGATAGGGGCGAGCAGTACTTC. Its protein is CASSFRIDRGEQYF. The genes are TRBV28 and TRBJ2-7; possibly TRBD1 for D (5 bases). V lost 3 bases to trimming and J lost 6 bases, with 15 bases between them. CDR3 length equals 14 residues. Germline lookup yields CDR1 MDHEN and CDR2 SYDVKM.

CDR3: CASSLGAIYEQYF. The CDR3 DNA reads TGTGCCAGCAGCTTAGGTGCGATCTACGAGCAGTACTTC. The rearrangement uses TRBV11-2 and TRBJ2-7; D unresolved. The CDR3 is made up of 13 amino acids. Looked up from germline, CDR1 is SGHAT and CDR2 is FQNNGV. V lost 1 base to trimming and J lost 3 bases, with 7 bases between them.

In its sample, this clone was seen a few times. The chain is built from TRBV28 and TRBJ2-5; 10 bases line up with TRBD1. Looked up from germline, CDR1 is MDHEN and CDR2 is SYDVKM. The J segment lost 3 bases and the V segment lost 5 bases, leaving 6 bases of the junction unmatched. The CDR3 has 15 amino acids. The DNA for the CDR3 is TGTGCCAGCAGTACCCGGGACAGGGGTGAAGAGACCCAGTACTTC. Translating gives CASSTRDRGEETQYF.

This clone has a handful of counts. The chain uses TRBV6-5 and TRBJ2-3; 8 nucleotides line up with TRBD1. The CDR3 is 15 amino acids. The V gene's germline CDR1 is MNHEY and CDR2 SVGAGI. V was clipped by 4 bases and J by 0 bases; unmatched bases: 3. In nucleotides, the CDR3 is TGTGCCAGCAGTTGGGACAGGCCGAGCACAGATACGCAGTATTTT. The encoded protein is CASSWDRPSTDTQYF.

The rearrangement uses TRBV28 and TRBJ2-5; 8 nucleotides agree with TRBD2. The J segment lost 7 bases and the V segment lost 7 bases, leaving 8 bases of the junction unmatched. Germline values: CDR1 MDHEN, CDR2 SYDVKM. CDR3 length equals 13 residues. The CDR3 bases are TGTGCCAGCAATCGGGGGGGCACGGGGACCCAGTACTTC. This translates into CASNRGGTGTQYF.

This clone was seen only once. The chain uses TRBV5-1 and TRBJ2-7; TRBD2 might be the D (6 bases). Germline CDR1 SGHRS, CDR2 YFSETQ. The V and J ends lost 4 bases and 2 bases respectively, with 13 bases between them. The CDR3 runs 14 residues. CDR3 coding DNA: TGCGCCAGCAGCGCGGGATCGGGGGCCTACGAGCAGTACTTC. This gives the protein CASSAGSGAYEQYF.

The chain uses TRBV12-1 and TRBJ2-4; TRBD1, the table's D call, was not compared with the DNA. TRBV12-1 is marked as a pseudogene. This CDR3 comprises 18 residues. CDR3 region: CATRRKDRGSGAKNIQYF. The CDR3 nucleotides are TGTGCCACCCGCCGGAAGGACAGGGGGTCAGGGGCCAAAAACATTCAGTACTTC.

On this clone itself: At the DNA level, this CDR3 is encoded by other sequences in the same sample as well. The J gene is TRBJ2-7, the V gene TRBV27, with 8 bases fitting TRBD1. The germline gives CDR1 MNHEY, CDR2 SMNVEV (reference sequence). The CDR3 extends over 14 amino acids. After removal of 2 bases from V and 2 bases from J, the junction contained 2 bases not matched to a gene. The CDR3 DNA sequence: TGTGCCAGCAGTTTAGGGACAGGAGCCTACGAGCAGTACTTC. Translating gives CASSLGTGAYEQYF.

This chain connects TRBV2 to TRBJ1-3, with D perhaps matching TRBD1 (5 bases). The V and J ends lost 3 bases and 4 bases respectively, with 10 bases between them. Germline V gene data show CDR1 as SNHLY and CDR2 as FYNNEI. The CDR3 spans 14 residues. CDR3 sequence: CASSDRVGGNTIYF. In DNA, the CDR3 is TGTGCCAGCAGTGACAGGGTTGGAGGAAACACCATATATTTT.

Only a few counts were recorded for this clone. The rearrangement uses TRBV7-9 and TRBJ2-3; 10 bases are a match to TRBD2. The germline CDR1 and CDR2 sequences are SEHNR and FQNEAQ (reference sequence). This CDR3 region has 16 residues. Germline trimming cut 3 bases from V and 6 bases from J; bases unmatched to any gene: 9. The CDR3 here is CASSFGASGGRDTQYF. CDR3 nucleotide sequence: TGTGCCAGCAGCTTCGGCGCTAGCGGGGGTCGGGATACGCAGTATTTT.

The chain combines TRBV19 with TRBJ1-6; tentatively, D is TRBD1 (6 bases). CDR3 length equals 14 residues. V shed 4 bases and J shed 4 bases, with 8 bases lying between them. Germline values: CDR1 LNHDA, CDR2 SQIVND (reference sequence). CDR3 amino acids: CASSTQGYNSPLHF. CDR3 nucleotides: TGTGCCAGTAGTACGCAGGGGTATAATTCACCCCTCCACTTT.

The V call is TRBV7-2, the J call TRBJ1-3; 7 bases match TRBD1. V lost 1 base, J lost 2 bases, and 2 bases stayed unmatched. CDR3 length: 15 amino acids. Germline V gives CDR1 SGHTA, CDR2 FQGNSA. The CDR3 loop is CASSLGQGAGNTIYF. The CDR3 DNA sequence: TGTGCCAGCAGCTTAGGACAGGGAGCTGGAAACACCATATATTTT. Full variable domain (remainder filled in from reference TRBV7-2 and TRBJ1-3): GAGVSQSPSNKVTEKGKDVELRCDPISGHTALYWYRQSLGQGLEFLIYFQGNSAPDKSGLPSDRFSAERTGGSVSTLTIQRTQQEDSAVYLCASSLGQGAGNTIYFGEGSWLTVV.

The chain combines TRBV5-1 with TRBJ1-1; 8 bases match TRBD1. Germline CDR1 is SGHRS and CDR2 is YFSETQ. The V gene end was trimmed by 3 bases and the J gene end by 4 bases; junction bases not matched to a gene: 8. The CDR3 consists of 15 residues. The CDR3 region is CASSSRTGSVTEAFF. The CDR3 DNA follows: TGCGCCAGCAGCTCCCGGACAGGGTCGGTCACTGAAGCTTTCTTT.

The chain couples TRBV5-5 to TRBJ2-7, with 9 bases matching TRBD1. Losses at the gene ends were 4 bases for V and 1 base for J; bases not matched to a gene: 6. The CDR3 contains 15 residues. Germline V gives CDR1 SGHKS, CDR2 YYEKEE (reference sequence). This chain's CDR3 is CASSPVGTGSYEQYF. The CDR3 DNA reads as TGTGCCAGCAGCCCGGTAGGGACAGGGTCCTACGAGCAGTACTTC.

This sequence joins TRBV4-3 and TRBJ1-4; D is undetermined. Per germline, CDR1 LGHNA and CDR2 YSLEER. Between the trimmed V and J ends, which lost 0 bases and 7 bases, there was a span of 6 bases. The CDR3 has 13 amino acids. For the CDR3, the DNA is TGCGCCAGCAGCCAAGATCGACTTGAAAAACTGTTTTTT. Encoded protein: CASSQDRLEKLFF.

The V gene is TRBV28, the J gene TRBJ1-2; D not certain. This CDR3 is 12 amino acids long. Trimming pared 8 bases from V and 2 bases from J, leaving 9 bases between. Germline V CDR1 and CDR2: MDHEN, SYDVKM. The CDR3 region has the DNA TGTGCCAGCCAGGTTTTGAACTATGGCTACACCTTC. Protein product: CASQVLNYGYTF.

This chain joins TRBV5-1 and TRBJ2-2; 10 bases are shared with TRBD1. Germline lookup yields CDR1 SGHRS and CDR2 YFSETQ. The CDR3 runs to 18 residues. With V trimmed by 4 bases and J by 1 base, 10 bases remained unmatched. The CDR3 sequence: CASSTRDRGLVNTGELFF. In nucleotides, the CDR3 is TGCGCCAGCAGCACCCGGGACAGGGGACTAGTGAACACCGGGGAGCTGTTTTTT.

The genes are TRBV4-2 and TRBJ2-1; D unresolved. Germline V gene lookup returns CDR1 LGHNA and CDR2 YNFKEQ. V was shortened by 1 base and J by 9 bases, with 19 bases between the two germline ends. This CDR3 is 16 amino acids long. CDR3 in amino acids: CASSQGTSGSLGEQFF. The CDR3 DNA follows: TGTGCCAGCAGCCAAGGAACCTCCGGGTCCCTTGGTGAGCAGTTCTTC.

The chain carries TRBV2 and TRBJ1-2; a weak D match, TRBD1 (6 bases). The CDR3 totals 14 residues. Trimming shortened V by 5 bases and J by 4 bases, and 14 bases separated the two germline ends. CDR1 is SNHLY and CDR2 is FYNNEI in the germline V gene. The CDR3 region is CASSLARGVYGYTF. Here the CDR3 DNA reads TGTGCCAGCAGTCTGGCCAGGGGAGTCTATGGCTACACCTTC.

The gene calls are TRBV10-3 and TRBJ2-7; TRBD2 matches 7 bases. This CDR3 region has 14 residues. V was pared by 4 bases and J by 3 bases, with 6 bases of the junction left unmatched. CDR1 is ENHRY and CDR2 is SYGVKD in the germline V gene. The CDR3 region has the DNA TGTGCCATCAGTGGGGGGGGGAGCGTCTACGAGCAGTACTTC. It specifies CAISGGGSVYEQYF.

The chain has TRBV11-2 and TRBJ2-1, with 9 bases identical to TRBD2. Trimming cost V 1 base and J 8 bases; bases outside gene matches: 9. CDR1 and CDR2 from the germline V gene are SGHAT and FQNNGV. The CDR3 contains 16 residues. CDR3: CASSLVDAGGLDEQFF. DNA of the CDR3: TGTGCCAGCAGCTTAGTCGACGCGGGGGGGCTGGATGAGCAGTTCTTC.

This clone was seen only once. This rearrangement joins TRBV18 to TRBJ2-7; tentative D call: TRBD1 (6 bases). The CDR3 is 13 residues long. The germline V and J ends were trimmed by 10 bases and 5 bases, with 18 bases remaining between them. Germline-derived CDR1 and CDR2 are KGHSH and LQKENI. The CDR3 DNA follows: TGTGCCACCGCGGCAGGGGCCTTTGACGAGCAGTACTTC. Protein: CATAAGAFDEQYF.

The V and J genes are TRBV7-6 and TRBJ2-5; tentatively, D is TRBD2 (7 bases). This CDR3 region has 15 residues. The germline CDR1 and CDR2 sequences are SGHVS and FNYEAQ. The germline V and J ends were trimmed by 5 bases and 3 bases, with 16 bases remaining between them. The CDR3 DNA reads as TGTGCCAGCAGCCTATCGGGGGGCGGAAAAGAGACCCAGTACTTC. It codes for CASSLSGGGKETQYF.

As DNA, the CDR3 is TGCGCCAGCAGCCGGGCGGACAGGGCAACCTCTGGAAACACCATATATTTT. Translation: CASSRADRATSGNTIYF. The rearrangement links TRBV4-1 to TRBJ1-3; 8 positions match TRBD1. The CDR3 is 17 residues long. The trim removed 4 bases at V and 0 bases at J, leaving 8 bases unmatched. Germline CDR1 MGHRA, CDR2 YSYEKL.

V is TRBV9 and J is TRBJ1-1; 7 bases line up with TRBD1. Germline values: CDR1 SGDLS, CDR2 YYNGEE. There are 18 residues in the CDR3. V was clipped by 0 bases and J by 1 base; unmatched bases: 12. CDR3 nucleotides: TGTGCCAGCAGCGTAGCCCCTTTCCACAGGGGCGGGAACACTGAAGCTTTCTTT. It specifies CASSVAPFHRGGNTEAFF.